This TCR beta chain was identified during a study of OX40 agonist ivuxolimab in advanced cancers. Notes on the study in general: Not determined was the antigen specificity of the expanded peripheral T cells. Among patients with partial responses at 0.1-3.0 mg/kg, clonal expansion was among the lowest. Fewer expanded clones were found on average in CD4+ than in CD8+ T cells.

The CDR3 has 13 amino acids. Trimming left V 5 bases short and J 4 bases short, with 11 bases between. Germline V lookup: CDR1 MNHEY, CDR2 SVGAGI. In the case of this clone: As yet, its antigen is unknown.

The method was immunoSEQ multiplex PCR; TCRdb's version includes in-frame clones alone and lacks a portion of them. Among some 90,000 clones listed, 92% were seen once. The genes are TRBV6-5 and TRBJ1-1; weak D call: TRBD1 (6 bases). The TCR sequence derives from an adult with an advanced solid tumor such as melanoma, head and neck, liver or kidney cancer. Source: CD4+ or CD8+ T cells sorted from blood, taken in a trial of the OX40 agonist ivuxolimab. CDR3 nucleotide sequence: TGTGCCAGCAGTGTGGGGGCGAGCACTGAAGCTTTCTTT. It is translated as CASSVGASTEAFF.